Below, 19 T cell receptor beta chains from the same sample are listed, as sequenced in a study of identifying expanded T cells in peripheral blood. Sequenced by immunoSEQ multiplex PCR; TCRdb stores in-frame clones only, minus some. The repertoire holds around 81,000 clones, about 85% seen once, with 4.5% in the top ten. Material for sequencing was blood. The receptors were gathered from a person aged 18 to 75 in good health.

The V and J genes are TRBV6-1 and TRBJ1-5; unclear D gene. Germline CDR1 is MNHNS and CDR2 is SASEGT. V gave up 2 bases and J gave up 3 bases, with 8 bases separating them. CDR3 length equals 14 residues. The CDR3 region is CASSELRANQPQHF. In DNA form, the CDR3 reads TGTGCCAGCAGTGAATTAAGGGCCAATCAGCCCCAGCATTTT.

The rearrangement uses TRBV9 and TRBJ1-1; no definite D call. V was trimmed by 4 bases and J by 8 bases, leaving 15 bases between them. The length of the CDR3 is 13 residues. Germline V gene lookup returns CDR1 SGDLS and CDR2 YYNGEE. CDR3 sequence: CASSKPNFGEAFF. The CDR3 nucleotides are TGTGCCAGCAGCAAACCTAACTTCGGAGAAGCTTTCTTT.

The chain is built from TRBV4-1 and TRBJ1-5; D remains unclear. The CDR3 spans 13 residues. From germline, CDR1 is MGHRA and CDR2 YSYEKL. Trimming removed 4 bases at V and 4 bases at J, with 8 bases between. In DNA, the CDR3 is TGCGCCAGCAGCCCGCGGGGTAATCAGCCCCAGCATTTT. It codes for CASSPRGNQPQHF.

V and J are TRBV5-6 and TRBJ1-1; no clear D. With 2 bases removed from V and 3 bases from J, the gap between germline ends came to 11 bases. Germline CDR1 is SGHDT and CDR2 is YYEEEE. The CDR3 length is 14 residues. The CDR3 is CASSLAGSHTEAFF. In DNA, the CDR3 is TGTGCCAGCAGCTTAGCCGGGTCGCACACTGAAGCTTTCTTT.

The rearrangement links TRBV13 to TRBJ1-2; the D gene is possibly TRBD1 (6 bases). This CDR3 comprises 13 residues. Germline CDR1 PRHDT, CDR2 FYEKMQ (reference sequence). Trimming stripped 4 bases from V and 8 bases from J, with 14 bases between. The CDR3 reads CASSSQGGGGYTF. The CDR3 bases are TGTGCCAGCAGCTCACAGGGAGGAGGAGGCTACACCTTC. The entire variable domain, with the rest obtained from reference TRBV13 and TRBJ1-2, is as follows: AAGVIQSPRHLIKEKRETATLKCYPIPRHDTVYWYQQGPGQDPQFLISFYEKMQSDKGSIPDRFSAQQFSDYHSELNMSSLELGDSALYFCASSSQGGGGYTFGSGTRLTVV.

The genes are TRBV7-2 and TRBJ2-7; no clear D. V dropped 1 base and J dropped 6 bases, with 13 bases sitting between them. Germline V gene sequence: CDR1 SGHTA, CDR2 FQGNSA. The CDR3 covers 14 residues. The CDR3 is CASSLGRNPSEQYF. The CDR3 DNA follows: TGTGCCAGCAGCTTAGGGCGGAACCCTAGCGAGCAGTACTTC.

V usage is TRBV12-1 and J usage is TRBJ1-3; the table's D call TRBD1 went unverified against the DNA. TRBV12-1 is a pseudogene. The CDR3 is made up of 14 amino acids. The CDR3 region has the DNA TGTGCCAGCAGCCCGGGGACAGCAGGAAACACCATATATTTT. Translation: CASSPGTAGNTIYF.

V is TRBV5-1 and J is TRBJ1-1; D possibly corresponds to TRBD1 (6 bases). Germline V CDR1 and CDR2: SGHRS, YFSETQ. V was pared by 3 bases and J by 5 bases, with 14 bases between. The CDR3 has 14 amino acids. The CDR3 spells CASSSGVRGTEAFF. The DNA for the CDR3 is TGCGCCAGCAGCTCAGGGGTCCGGGGGACTGAAGCTTTCTTT.

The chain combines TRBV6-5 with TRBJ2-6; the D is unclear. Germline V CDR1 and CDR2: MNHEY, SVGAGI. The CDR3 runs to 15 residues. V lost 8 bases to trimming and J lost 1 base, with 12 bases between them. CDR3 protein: CASRTPGSGANVLTF. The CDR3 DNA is TGTGCCAGCCGAACCCCCGGGTCTGGGGCCAACGTCCTGACTTTC.

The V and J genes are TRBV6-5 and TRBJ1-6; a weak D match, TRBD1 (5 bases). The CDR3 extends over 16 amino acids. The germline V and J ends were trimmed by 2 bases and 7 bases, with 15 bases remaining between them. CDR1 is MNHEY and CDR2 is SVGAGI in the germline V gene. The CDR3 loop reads CASSYREGKENSPLHF. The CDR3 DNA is TGTGCCAGCAGTTACCGGGAGGGGAAGGAAAATTCACCCCTCCACTTT.

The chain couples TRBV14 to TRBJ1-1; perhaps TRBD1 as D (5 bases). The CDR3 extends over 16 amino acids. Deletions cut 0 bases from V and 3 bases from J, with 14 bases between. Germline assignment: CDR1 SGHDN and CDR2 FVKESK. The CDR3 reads CASSQDRGGFYTEAFF. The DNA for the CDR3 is TGTGCCAGCAGCCAAGATCGCGGGGGTTTCTACACTGAAGCTTTCTTT.

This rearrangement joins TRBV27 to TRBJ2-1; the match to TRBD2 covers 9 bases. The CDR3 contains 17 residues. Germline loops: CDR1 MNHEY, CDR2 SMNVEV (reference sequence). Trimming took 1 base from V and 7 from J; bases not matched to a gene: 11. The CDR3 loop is CASSLWNSGGPGNEQFF. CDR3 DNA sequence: TGTGCCAGCAGTTTATGGAACAGCGGGGGGCCGGGTAATGAGCAGTTCTTC.

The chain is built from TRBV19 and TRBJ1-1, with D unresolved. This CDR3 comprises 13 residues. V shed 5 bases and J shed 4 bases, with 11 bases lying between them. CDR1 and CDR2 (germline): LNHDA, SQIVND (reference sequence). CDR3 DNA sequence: TGTGCCAGTAGTCCTTGGGCGGGCACTGAAGCTTTCTTT. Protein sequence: CASSPWAGTEAFF.

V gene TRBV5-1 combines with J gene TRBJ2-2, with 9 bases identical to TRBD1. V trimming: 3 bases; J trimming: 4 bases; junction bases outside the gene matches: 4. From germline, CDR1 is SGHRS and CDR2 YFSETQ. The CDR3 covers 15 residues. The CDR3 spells CASSYRTGVTGELFF. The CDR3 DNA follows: TGCGCCAGCAGCTACCGGACAGGGGTCACCGGGGAGCTGTTTTTT. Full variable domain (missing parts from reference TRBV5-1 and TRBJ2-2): KAGVTQTPRYLIKTRGQQVTLSCSPISGHRSVSWYQQTPGQGLQFLFEYFSETQRNKGNFPGRFSGRQFSNSRSEMNVSTLELGDSALYLCASSYRTGVTGELFFGEGSRLTVL.

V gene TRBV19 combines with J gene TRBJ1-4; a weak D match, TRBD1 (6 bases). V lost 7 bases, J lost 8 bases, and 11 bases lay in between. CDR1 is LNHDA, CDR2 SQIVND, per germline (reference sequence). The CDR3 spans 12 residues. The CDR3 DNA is TGTGCCAGTACCGCAGGGGCAGAAAAACTGTTTTTT. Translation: CASTAGAEKLFF. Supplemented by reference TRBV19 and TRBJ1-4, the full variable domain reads DGGITQSPKYLFRKEGQNVTLSCEQNLNHDAMYWYRQDPGQGLRLIYYSQIVNDFQKGDIAEGYSVSREKKESFPLTVTSAQKNPTAFYLCASTAGAEKLFFGSGTQLSVL.

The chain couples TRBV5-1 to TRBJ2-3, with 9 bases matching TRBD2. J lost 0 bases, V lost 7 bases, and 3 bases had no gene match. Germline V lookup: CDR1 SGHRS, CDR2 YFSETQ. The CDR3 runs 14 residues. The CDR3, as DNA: TGCGCCAGCGGGGCGGGGGGGAGCACAGATACGCAGTATTTT. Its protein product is CASGAGGSTDTQYF.

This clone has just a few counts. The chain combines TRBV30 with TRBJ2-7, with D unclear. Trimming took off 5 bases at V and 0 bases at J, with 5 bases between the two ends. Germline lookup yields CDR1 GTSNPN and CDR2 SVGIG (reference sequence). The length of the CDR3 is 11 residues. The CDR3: CAWATSYEQYF. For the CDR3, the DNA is TGTGCCTGGGCCACCTCCTACGAGCAGTACTTC.

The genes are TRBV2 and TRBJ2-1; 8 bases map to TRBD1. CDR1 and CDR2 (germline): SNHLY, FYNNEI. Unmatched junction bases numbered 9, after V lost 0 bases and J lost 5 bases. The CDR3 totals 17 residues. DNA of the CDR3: TGTGCCAGCAGTGAAGCGAGGGGGACAGGTACAGACAATGAGCAGTTCTTC. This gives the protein CASSEARGTGTDNEQFF.

CDR3 loop: CASSMADYGYTF. CDR3 coding DNA: TGTGCCAGTAGTATGGCAGACTATGGCTACACCTTC. The J gene is TRBJ1-2, the V gene TRBV19; unclear D gene. The CDR3 is 12 amino acids. Germline CDR1 and CDR2: LNHDA and SQIVND (reference sequence). Deletions cut 3 bases from V and 3 bases from J, with 5 bases between.